Each of the 21 T cell receptor beta chains below was sequenced from the same sample in a study of identical twins. TCRdb processed the 5' RACE reads anew with MiXCR; each CDR3 protein has one entry. The sample holds hundreds of thousands of distinct CDR3 sequences, 15% to 20% seen once. The sample also formed part of further work on T cells expressing NK-cell markers.

The material sequenced was PBMCs. The receptors derive from a woman aged 18-29 years in good health.

The chain links TRBV20-1 to TRBJ1-2; no clear D. The CDR3 runs to 12 residues. The germline V gene encodes CDR1 DFQATT and CDR2 SNEGSKA (reference sequence). V lost 0 bases and J lost 7, with 9 bases in between. The CDR3 region is CSARDRSGGYTF. The CDR3 coding sequence is TGCAGTGCTAGAGATCGGTCGGGTGGCTACACCTTC.

This chain uses TRBV30 with TRBJ1-4; tentative D call: TRBD1 (5 bases). Trimming shortened V by 3 bases and J by 8 bases, and 16 bases separated the two germline ends. Germline values: CDR1 GTSNPN, CDR2 SVGIG (reference sequence). The CDR3 is 14 residues long. The CDR3 nucleotides read TGTGCCTGGAGAAGCTTCGGGGGAGGCGAAAAACTGTTTTTT. This encodes CAWRSFGGGEKLFF.

This clonotype came up a few times. This chain joins TRBV9 and TRBJ1-1, with TRBD1 as a possible D gene (6 bases). This CDR3 has 16 residues. CDR1 and CDR2 (germline): SGDLS, YYNGEE. V gave up 0 bases and J gave up 3 bases, with 15 bases separating them. The CDR3 spells CASSVEAGGTDTEAFF. The CDR3 nucleotides are TGTGCCAGCAGCGTAGAGGCGGGGGGCACGGACACTGAAGCTTTCTTT.

This chain links TRBV12-3 or TRBV12-4 with TRBJ1-6; D perhaps matches TRBD1 (5 bases). CDR3 length equals 13 residues. V was trimmed by 6 bases and J by 7 bases, leaving 10 bases between them. CDR3 nucleotide sequence: TGTGCCAGCAGAGGGACTGCCAATTCACCCCTCCACTTT. The encoded protein is CASRGTANSPLHF.

This clonotype was counted only a few times. The V call is TRBV5-1, the J call TRBJ2-3; the D is unclear. CDR1 is SGHRS, CDR2 YFSETQ, per germline. V lost 3 bases and J 3 bases, leaving 17 bases between the germline ends. This CDR3 is built from 16 residues. The CDR3 here is CASSSRGRGNTDTQYF. CDR3 nucleotides: TGCGCCAGCAGCTCCCGTGGGCGAGGAAATACAGATACGCAGTATTTT.

The rearrangement links TRBV20-1 to TRBJ2-7, with TRBD1 identical over 7 bases. The CDR3 covers 14 residues. Trimming cost V 6 bases and J 3 bases; bases outside gene matches: 11. Looked up from germline, CDR1 is DFQATT and CDR2 is SNEGSKA (reference sequence). The CDR3: CSAKRTGFNYEQYF. The CDR3 DNA follows: TGCAGTGCCAAAAGGACAGGCTTCAACTACGAGCAGTACTTC.

This clonotype was picked up one time. The J gene is TRBJ1-1, the V gene TRBV7-9; D possibly corresponds to TRBD1 (6 bases). Trimming removed 5 bases from V and 4 bases from J, with 14 bases in between. The CDR3 runs to 14 residues. Germline V CDR1 and CDR2: SEHNR, FQNEAQ (reference sequence). The CDR3 nucleotides are TGTGCCAGCAGCCCCAGGGGCGAACGCACTGAAGCTTTCTTT. Its protein is CASSPRGERTEAFF.

In its sample, this clonotype was seen a few times. The chain combines TRBV10-3 with TRBJ2-2; 8 bases fit TRBD1. Germline V gene data show CDR1 as ENHRY and CDR2 as SYGVKD. CDR3 length: 13 residues. J gave up 5 bases and V 8 bases, and 4 bases lay outside the gene matches. In nucleotides, the CDR3 is TGTGCCATCCAGGGGGCGTGGACCGGGGAGCTGTTTTTT. Protein sequence: CAIQGAWTGELFF.

The CDR3 nucleotides are TGTGCCAGCTCAGGGGACAGCAACCGAAACACCATATATTTT. It is translated as CASSGDSNRNTIYF. V and J are TRBV12-3 or TRBV12-4 and TRBJ1-3; the match to TRBD1 covers 7 bases. Germline trimming cut 8 bases from V and 5 bases from J; bases unmatched to any gene: 9. The CDR3 length is 14 residues.

This clonotype showed up just a few times. Possible read error: a much larger clone is one base away. The V call is TRBV3-1, the J call TRBJ2-3; D unresolved. In germline, CDR1 is LGHDT, CDR2 YNNKEL (reference sequence). Trimming left V 3 bases short and J 6 bases short, with 4 bases between. The CDR3 is 11 amino acids. The CDR3 is CASSQMDTQYF. The CDR3 DNA reads as TGTGCCAGCAGCCAGATGGATACGCAGTATTTT.

V gene TRBV20-1 combines with J gene TRBJ2-1; 9 bases match TRBD2. V lost 4 bases and J lost 2; bases outside the gene matches: 0. The germline V gene encodes CDR1 DFQATT and CDR2 SNEGSKA (reference sequence). CDR3 length: 13 residues. The CDR3 loop is CSAIAGAYNEQFF. For the CDR3, the DNA is TGCAGTGCTATAGCGGGGGCCTACAATGAGCAGTTCTTC.

This chain links TRBV19 with TRBJ2-7, with TRBD2 as a possible D gene (6 bases). CDR3 size: 14 residues. The V gene's germline CDR1 is LNHDA and CDR2 SQIVND (reference sequence). The V end lost 3 bases, the J end lost 4 bases, and 13 bases lay between the germline ends. The DNA of the CDR3 is TGTGCCAGTAGTATCCGCGGGACGGGGTACGAGCAGTACTTC. Its protein product is CASSIRGTGYEQYF.

The CDR3 loop is CSATTISGGSYEQYF. The CDR3 nucleotides read TGCAGTGCTACGACGATTAGCGGAGGGTCCTACGAGCAGTACTTC. The chain recombines TRBV20-1 with TRBJ2-7; perhaps TRBD2 as D (6 bases). From germline, CDR1 is DFQATT and CDR2 SNEGSKA (reference sequence). The length of the CDR3 is 15 residues. The V end was cut by 4 bases, the J end by 1 base, with 17 bases between.

The rearrangement links TRBV5-1 to TRBJ2-6; 10 positions agree with TRBD1. Germline V lookup: CDR1 SGHRS, CDR2 YFSETQ. The CDR3 has 19 amino acids. Germline trimming cut 4 bases from V and 3 bases from J; bases unmatched to any gene: 13. Here the CDR3 reads CASSHLLGTGDFGANVLTF. CDR3 in DNA: TGCGCCAGCAGCCACCTGTTGGGGACAGGGGACTTTGGGGCCAACGTCCTGACTTTC.

The J gene is TRBJ2-7, the V gene TRBV12-5; 10 positions agree with TRBD2. Germline loops: CDR1 LGHNT, CDR2 FRNRAP. Trimming took 6 bases from V and 7 from J; bases not matched to a gene: 9. The CDR3 contains 14 residues. The CDR3 DNA reads as TGTGCTAGTGGCACTAGCGGGACCCGTAGGGAGCAGTACTTC. It yields the protein CASGTSGTRREQYF.

This clonotype showed up just once. The chain is built from TRBV7-2 and TRBJ2-1, with 9 bases fitting TRBD2. CDR1 SGHTA and CDR2 FQGNSA come from the germline V gene. The CDR3 runs 16 residues. The trim removed 5 bases at V and 1 base at J, leaving 6 bases unmatched. The CDR3 bases are TGTGCCAGCAGCAGCCGTAGCGGGAGTTCCTACAATGAGCAGTTCTTC. This encodes CASSSRSGSSYNEQFF.

Of note for this clonotype: The junction departs from the called germline gene at one end, perhaps through a read error. The chain combines TRBV3-1 with TRBJ1-6; D is perhaps TRBD1 (6 bases). The CDR3 has 14 amino acids. Per germline, CDR1 LGHDT and CDR2 YNNKEL (reference sequence). The CDR3 reads CGSRVGQGNSPLHF. CDR3 coding DNA: TGTGGCAGCAGAGTAGGGCAGGGGAATTCACCCCTCCACTTT.

The V call is TRBV3-1, the J call TRBJ2-1; D unresolved. The V end lost 1 base, the J end lost 4 bases, and 14 bases lay between the germline ends. CDR3 length: 16 residues. Germline V CDR1 and CDR2: LGHDT, YNNKEL (reference sequence). This chain's CDR3 is CASSQGVGPNYNEQFF. The CDR3 DNA sequence: TGTGCCAGCAGCCAAGGGGTAGGTCCCAATTACAATGAGCAGTTCTTC.

This clonotype has more than one count but fewer than ten. The chain joins TRBV29-1 to TRBJ1-4; 8 bases are a match to TRBD1. Germline CDR1 SQVTM, CDR2 ANQGSEA. The CDR3 is 13 amino acids. V was pared by 7 bases and J by 7 bases, with 8 bases of the junction left unmatched. The CDR3 region is CSATGGIGEKLFF. The CDR3 DNA sequence: TGCAGCGCTACAGGGGGGATCGGTGAAAAACTGTTTTTT.

Only a few counts were recorded for this clonotype. The chain couples TRBV4-2 to TRBJ1-2; perhaps TRBD1 as D (6 bases). Trimming removed 3 bases from V and 0 bases from J, with 11 bases in between. CDR1 and CDR2 (germline): LGHNA, YNFKEQ. The CDR3 runs to 15 residues. This CDR3 is CASSQGGAANYGYTF. CDR3 nucleotide sequence: TGTGCCAGCAGCCAGGGGGGGGCAGCTAACTATGGCTACACCTTC.

This sequence joins TRBV6-5 and TRBJ1-5; D call uncertain. Per germline, CDR1 MNHEY and CDR2 SVGAGI. The CDR3 is 14 residues long. The V end was cut by 8 bases, the J end by 10 bases, with 21 bases between. The CDR3 DNA is TGTGCCAGCGGCTACAGTCGATTATCCTTCCCCCAGCATTTT. The encoded protein is CASGYSRLSFPQHF.